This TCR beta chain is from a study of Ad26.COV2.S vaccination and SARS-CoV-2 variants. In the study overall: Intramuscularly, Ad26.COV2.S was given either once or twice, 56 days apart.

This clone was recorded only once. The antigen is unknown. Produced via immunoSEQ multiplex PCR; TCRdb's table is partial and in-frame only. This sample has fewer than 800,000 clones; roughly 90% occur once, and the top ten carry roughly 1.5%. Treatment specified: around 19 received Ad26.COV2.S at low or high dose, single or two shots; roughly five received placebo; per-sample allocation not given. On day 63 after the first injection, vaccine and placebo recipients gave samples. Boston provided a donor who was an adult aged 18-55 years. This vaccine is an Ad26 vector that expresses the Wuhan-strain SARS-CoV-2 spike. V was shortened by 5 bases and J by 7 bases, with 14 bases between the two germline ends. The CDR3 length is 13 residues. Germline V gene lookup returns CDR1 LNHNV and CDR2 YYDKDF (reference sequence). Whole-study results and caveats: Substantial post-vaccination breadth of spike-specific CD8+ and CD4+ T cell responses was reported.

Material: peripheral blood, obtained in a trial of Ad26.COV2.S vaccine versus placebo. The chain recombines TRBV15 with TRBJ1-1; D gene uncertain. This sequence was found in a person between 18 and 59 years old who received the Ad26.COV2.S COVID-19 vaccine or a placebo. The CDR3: CATSPPGRFEAFF. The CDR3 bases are TGTGCCACCAGCCCCCCCGGGCGCTTTGAAGCTTTCTTT.